This T cell receptor (beta chain) was captured in a study of T cell responses to AZD1222 COVID-19 vaccine (dated by TCRdb to the early 2020s). Turning to the overall study: TCR sequencing covered more than 230 trial participants: 207 given two doses of AZD1222 and 26 given two doses of MenACWY control vaccine. Trial participants were enrolled by age into 18-55, 56-69 and 70-plus year subgroups, with roughly 160, 29 and 62 TCR-sequenced participants respectively.

The CDR3 regions of human TCRbeta chains were subjected to immunosequencing. Regarding the original processing steps: Repertoire TCRs were matched against a reference library of SARS-CoV-2-specific TCRs generated with the MIRA antigen-specificity platform. Breadth meant the fraction of unique TCRs that were SARS-CoV-2-associated, whereas depth meant the fraction of total T cells that were SARS-CoV-2-associated. Using the MIRA data, each spike-specific TCR was assigned both to the spike region to which the TCR was reactive and to a CD4 or CD8 class. Log10-transformed breadth and depth values were compared by one-way ANOVA with Sidak's multiple comparisons tests. The immuneACCESS repertoire file appears here via TCRdb, limited to in-frame rearrangements. These files lack a portion of the clones; in checked studies, under half of the deficit traces to unresolved V genes, and the cause of the others is not known. That table supplies the V and J calls and clone size; D and trimming were determined from the DNA. This sample has some 110,000 clones in its table, and roughly 88% of those were observed once. The ten largest clones take up 7.5% to 9% of the sample.

For this clone: No antigen is known for it. Within one base of it there is no much larger clone, and no base qualities were kept.

V is trimmed back by 10 bases and J by 5 bases, and the junction contains 6 bases that no gene match accounts for. From the germline V gene, CDR1 is MDHEN and CDR2 is SYDVKM. Measured from the cysteine to the phenylalanine, the CDR3 is 14 residues long. CDR3 DNA only is kept here, 42 bases in frame from base 1. Results the study describes overall, beyond this receptor: The 56-69-year group was small, and its depth increase did not reach significance, likely because of low power. Conclusions about previously exposed vaccinees were limited because only six AZD1222 recipients were SARS-CoV-2 seropositive at baseline. Most participants were white British and females outnumbered males, and the authors suggested that clonal diversity may have been underestimated. Because no day 14 peak-response samples were available, the repertoires could be characterized only after the peak T cell response. CD4 TCRs associated with the vaccine covered the entire spike protein, and the dominant responses were in regions 160-218 and 743-854. Epitopes outside the regions mutated in the B.1.351 and B.1.1.7 variants were reportedly recognized by nearly half of the unique spike-specific TCRs. A significant rise in spike-specific TCR breadth and depth was observed after two AZD1222 doses relative to day 0 and relative to MenACWY recipients.

Taken with the paper, the label for time point translates to: about 28 days (+/-7) after the second vaccine dose. AZD1222 recipients with second doses at about 4 weeks or about 12 weeks were pooled, because spike-specific TCR depth and breadth did not differ between schedules. The vaccinee samples were drawn from two UK trials, COV001 and COV002, one of which was a single-blind randomized controlled phase 2/3 trial testing AZD1222 (ChAdOx1 nCoV-19) in healthy adults. For TCRbeta chain sequencing, PBMC samples from trial participants were taken at day 0 and at day 28 after the second dose. The receptor comes from an adult who received the AZD1222 COVID-19 vaccine. The specimen was peripheral blood, collected 28 days after the second AZD1222 dose. The rearrangement combines TRBV28 with TRBJ2-2; 11 central bases correspond to TRBD2. The DNA reads as follows: TGTGCCACCGTTAGCGGGGGGGCTACCGGGGAGCTGTTTTTT. Translated, this gives CATVSGGATGELFF. The full variable domain, with segments outside the CDR3 supplied by the reference TRBV28 and TRBJ2-2 proteins, appears as DVKVTQSSRYLVKRTGEKVFLECVQDMDHENMFWYRQDPGLGLRLIYFSYDVKMKEKGDIPEGYSVSREKKERFSLILESASTNQTSMYLCATVSGGATGELFFGEGSRLTVL.